A selection of T cell receptor beta chains follows, all from one sample in a study of shared clonotypes between healthy human individuals. Clones were sequenced by immunoSEQ multiplex PCR, and TCRdb holds only the in-frame ones, with some missing. This sample has 2.3 million or so clones; over 85% occur once, and the top ten carry under 0.45%. Sequenced: naive CD4+ T cells from PBMCs. The receptors were sampled from a man in his late teens or twenties in good health. Some clones in this sample may be carry-over from other donors' samples. The CDR3 runs from the conserved cysteine through the conserved F or W. D genes are given only for firm matches. Clone size appears in some rows only: once, few, many, or a class for an expanded clone.

abundance	v_gene	j_gene	d_gene	CDR3nt	CDR3aa
NA	TRBV19	TRBJ2-3	TRBD2	TGTGCCAGTAGTATAGTCCCAGCGGGAGGGCCAAATACGCAGTATTTT	CASSIVPAGGPNTQYF
NA	TRBV27	TRBJ2-3	NA	TGTGCCAGCAGTTTCCGACAGTTCACAGATACGCAGTATTTT	CASSFRQFTDTQYF
once	TRBV5-1	TRBJ1-3	TRBD1	TGCGCCAGCAGCCCACAGGGGGCTGGAAACACCATATATTTT	CASSPQGAGNTIYF
NA	TRBV7-2	TRBJ2-1	NA	TGTGCCAGCAGCTTAACCGGGAGTGCCTACAATGAGCAGTTCTTC	CASSLTGSAYNEQFF
NA	TRBV28	TRBJ1-1	NA	TGTGCCAGCAGTCTGGCCGAGCTTGACCGTGGTGAAGCTTTCTTT	CASSLAELDRGEAFF
NA	TRBV6-1	TRBJ1-4	NA	TGTGCCAGCACTGTAGACAGCCTTAATGAAAAACTGTTTTTT	CASTVDSLNEKLFF
NA	TRBV2	TRBJ2-1	NA	TGTGCCAGCACCCCCTACGATGAGCAGTTCTTC	CASTPYDEQFF
NA	TRBV5-1	TRBJ1-2	NA	TGCGCCAGCAGCTTGGGGGACACGCAAGGGAATGGCTACACCTTC	CASSLGDTQGNGYTF
once	TRBV6-1	TRBJ2-7	TRBD1	TGTGCCAGCGGGGGACAGCCCTACGAGCAGTACTTC	CASGGQPYEQYF
NA	TRBV9	TRBJ1-2	NA	TGTGCCAGCAGCGTAGCTTCAGGAAATGGCTACACCTTC	CASSVASGNGYTF
NA	TRBV9	TRBJ1-1	NA	TGTGCCAGCAGCGCACGGTCAGACCCGAGCACTGAAGCTTTCTTT	CASSARSDPSTEAFF
NA	TRBV10-1	TRBJ1-1	NA	TGCGCCAGCAGTGTTACAACGAACACTGAAGCTTTCTTT	CASSVTTNTEAFF
NA	TRBV21-1	TRBJ1-2	NA	TGTGCCAGCAGCAAAGCGCTCCAGGGGGAAAACTATGGCTACACCTTC	CASSKALQGENYGYTF
NA	TRBV2	TRBJ2-1	TRBD1	TGTGCCAGCAGTGAGGACAGGGGGAATGAGCAGTTCTTC	CASSEDRGNEQFF
NA	TRBV11-1	TRBJ2-2	NA	TGTGCCAGCAGGCCGGGGCCGACAGTTTACACCGGGGAGCTGTTTTTT	CASRPGPTVYTGELFF